Listed below are T cell receptor beta chains from one sample, sequenced in a study of shared clonotypes between healthy human individuals. Repertoires were generated with immunoSEQ multiplex PCR, while TCRdb's copy carries only in-frame clones and drops some. The data hold fewer than 2.5 million clones, with roughly 93% observed a single time. The sequenced sample consisted of naive CD4+ T cells from PBMCs. The source is a man aged 18 to 30 in good health. Some clones in this sample may be carry-over from other donors' samples. Both conserved end residues are part of each CDR3. A D gene is named only where the DNA matches it firmly. Only some rows state a clone size, as once, few, many or a class for expanded clones.

D: TRBD2
size: NA
J: TRBJ2-1
V: TRBV6-1
length: 15
DNA: TGTGCCAGCAGGCGACTAGCGGGATCTGTGAATGAGCAGTTCTTC
CDR3: CASRRLAGSVNEQFF

D: NA
size: once
J: TRBJ2-7
V: TRBV27
length: 14
DNA: TGTGCCAGCAATCAAATTTCGGGGGCGTACGAGCAGTACTTC
CDR3: CASNQISGAYEQYF

D: NA
size: NA
J: TRBJ2-5
V: TRBV5-1
length: 15
DNA: TGCGCCAGCAGCTCTACCGGGACCCCAACCGAGACCCAGTACTTC
CDR3: CASSSTGTPTETQYF

D: TRBD2
size: NA
J: TRBJ2-5
V: TRBV2
length: 16
DNA: TGTGCCAGCAGTGAAGAGGGCGGGAGGGCTCAAGAGACCCAGTACTTC
CDR3: CASSEEGGRAQETQYF

D: TRBD1
size: few
J: TRBJ1-1
V: TRBV27
length: 13
DNA: TGTGCCAGCAGACCCATCAGCGGCAGGGGGGCTTTCTTT
CDR3: CASRPISGRGAFF

D: TRBD2
size: NA
J: TRBJ2-3
V: TRBV6-6
length: 14
DNA: TGTGCCAGCGGCTCTAGCGGGGGAACAGATACGCAGTATTTT
CDR3: CASGSSGGTDTQYF

D: TRBD2
size: NA
J: TRBJ2-3
V: TRBV9
length: 16
DNA: TGTGCCAGCAGCGAGGGAGCGGGAGGATATACAGATACGCAGTATTTT
CDR3: CASSEGAGGYTDTQYF

D: NA
size: NA
J: TRBJ1-3
V: TRBV9
length: 15
DNA: TGTGCCAGCAGCGTAGGAATAAGGGGGGGAAACACCATATATTTT
CDR3: CASSVGIRGGNTIYF

D: NA
size: NA
J: TRBJ2-7
V: TRBV28
length: 12
DNA: TGTGCCAGCACTACCCCCCCCCGCGAGCAGTACTTC
CDR3: CASTTPPREQYF

D: TRBD2
size: NA
J: TRBJ2-2
V: TRBV5-1
length: 15
DNA: TGCGCCAGCAGCCCCGGCGGGGGGGGAAGCGGGGAGCTGTTTTTT
CDR3: CASSPGGGGSGELFF

D: TRBD2
size: NA
J: TRBJ2-1
V: TRBV30
length: 16
DNA: TGTGCCTGGAGTGTACATCGGCTAGCGGGAGGCAATGAGCAGTTCTTC
CDR3: CAWSVHRLAGGNEQFF

D: NA
size: NA
J: TRBJ1-1
V: TRBV7-3
length: 15
DNA: TGTGCCAGCAGCTTAACCGGGGCCGCAAACACTGAAGCTTTCTTT
CDR3: CASSLTGAANTEAFF

D: NA
size: NA
J: TRBJ2-3
V: TRBV29-1
length: 12
DNA: TGCAGCGTTGTTAGGGTTACAGATACGCAGTATTTT
CDR3: CSVVRVTDTQYF

D: NA
size: NA
J: TRBJ2-3
V: TRBV7-8
length: 13
DNA: TGTGCCAGCAGCTTAAGACCCACAGATACGCAGTATTTT
CDR3: CASSLRPTDTQYF

D: TRBD1
size: NA
J: TRBJ1-2
V: TRBV2
length: 13
DNA: TGTGCCAGCAGTTGGACAGGGCGGGGTGGCTACACCTTC
CDR3: CASSWTGRGGYTF

D: NA
size: NA
J: TRBJ2-6
V: TRBV7-3
length: 14
DNA: TGTGCCAGCAGCGGGCAGACAGGGGCCAACGTCCTGACTTTC
CDR3: CASSGQTGANVLTF

D: NA
size: NA
J: TRBJ2-3
V: TRBV2
length: 11
DNA: TGTGCCAGCAGCCGCACAGATACGCAGTATTTT
CDR3: CASSRTDTQYF

D: NA
size: NA
J: TRBJ2-1
V: TRBV18
length: 16
DNA: TGTGCCAGCTCACCAACGGCTAAGAAGACCTACAATGAGCAGTTCTTC
CDR3: CASSPTAKKTYNEQFF

D: TRBD2
size: NA
J: TRBJ2-3
V: TRBV11-2
length: 19
DNA: TGTGCCAGCAGCTCAAAAGTGGGACTAGCCGACATGAGCACAGATACGCAGTATTTT
CDR3: CASSSKVGLADMSTDTQYF